The 6 T cell receptor beta chains in this list originate from one sample, sequenced in a study of CD4+ T cells in melanoma. The protocol was immunoSEQ multiplex PCR, while the TCRdb copy is restricted to in-frame clones and leaves out a portion. The sample has about 15,000 clones; less than 70% are singletons. Sequencing was carried out using cells from a culture (not recorded whether cultured in vitro). The receptors shown here come from a human donor with melanoma.

V usage is TRBV30 and J usage is TRBJ2-2, with D possibly being TRBD2 (5 bases). The germline CDR1 and CDR2 sequences are GTSNPN and SVGIG (reference sequence). This CDR3 contains 13 residues. Trimming left V 8 bases short and J 1 base short, with 11 bases between. CDR3 nucleotides: TGTGCCGCCGCCGGGGAGAACACCGGGGAGCTGTTTTTT. Its translation is CAAAGENTGELFF.

V gene TRBV14 combines with J gene TRBJ1-1, with D uncertain. The V gene lost 4 bases and the J gene lost 0 bases, with 9 bases spanning the gap. The CDR3 contains 14 residues. The germline V gene encodes CDR1 SGHDN and CDR2 FVKESK. The chain's CDR3 is CASSPPGMNTEAFF. The CDR3 region has the DNA TGTGCCAGCAGCCCGCCGGGGATGAACACTGAAGCTTTCTTT.

This sequence joins TRBV9 and TRBJ2-3, with D possibly being TRBD1 (5 bases). With 0 bases removed from V and 6 bases from J, the gap between germline ends came to 8 bases. This CDR3 has 13 residues. Germline V CDR1 and CDR2: SGDLS, YYNGEE. The CDR3 bases are TGTGCCAGCAGCGTAGGTGGGGCCGATACGCAGTATTTT. The encoded protein is CASSVGGADTQYF.

There are a few counts of this clone. The chain employs TRBV9 and TRBJ2-2, with TRBD1 identical over 9 bases. Germline V CDR1 and CDR2: SGDLS, YYNGEE. The CDR3 length is 18 residues. The ends lost 3 bases at V and 0 bases at J; junction bases unmatched: 9. As DNA, the CDR3 is TGTGCCAGCAGCGACAGACAGGGGGTCACTTCGAACACCGGGGAGCTGTTTTTT. Translation: CASSDRQGVTSNTGELFF.

The chain employs TRBV5-1 and TRBJ2-1; the D gene is possibly TRBD2 (6 bases). The CDR3 covers 13 residues. The V and J ends lost 4 bases and 8 bases respectively, with 13 bases between them. In germline, CDR1 is SGHRS, CDR2 YFSETQ. The CDR3 nucleotides read TGCGCCAGCAGCCGAACCCCGGGGGATGAGCAGTTCTTC. Translation: CASSRTPGDEQFF.

This clone rates as medium-sized. The CDR3 DNA sequence: TGTGCCAGCAGGCCAGGCTCAGGCCATAGCAATCAGCCCCAGCATTTT. Its protein is CASRPGSGHSNQPQHF. The rearrangement uses TRBV27 and TRBJ1-5; D ambiguous. Trimming removed 6 bases at V and 0 bases at J, with 15 bases between. The CDR3 contains 16 residues. The V gene's germline CDR1 is MNHEY and CDR2 SMNVEV (reference sequence).